One sample yielded the 6 T cell receptor beta chains listed below, sequenced in a study of OX40 agonist ivuxolimab in advanced cancers. Repertoires were generated with immunoSEQ multiplex PCR, while TCRdb's copy carries only in-frame clones and drops some. The table has 80,000 or so clones, 90% seen once. The sample consisted of CD4+ or CD8+ T cells sorted from blood, taken in a trial of the OX40 agonist ivuxolimab. Receptors originate from an adult with an advanced solid tumor such as melanoma, head and neck, liver or kidney cancer.

The chain has TRBV28 and TRBJ1-5; maybe TRBD1 (6 bases). The V and J ends lost 3 bases and 4 bases respectively, with 19 bases between them. CDR3 length: 17 amino acids. Germline V CDR1 and CDR2: MDHEN, SYDVKM. The CDR3 loop reads CASSFRTVRGDNQPQHF. CDR3 sequence (DNA): TGTGCCAGCAGTTTTAGGACAGTGAGAGGGGATAATCAGCCCCAGCATTTT.

CDR3 sequence reads: CASRPGLAVTGELFF. The CDR3, as DNA: TGTGCCAGCAGGCCGGGACTAGCGGTAACCGGGGAGCTGTTTTTT. The chain joins TRBV6-6 to TRBJ2-2; 11 bases line up with TRBD2. V was pared by 6 bases and J by 5 bases, with 5 bases of the junction left unmatched. The germline V gene encodes CDR1 MNHNY and CDR2 SVGAGI (reference sequence). The CDR3 runs to 15 residues.

The chain is built from TRBV7-2 and TRBJ2-3; D might be TRBD1 (7 bases). The V and J ends lost 8 bases and 3 bases respectively, with 15 bases between them. The CDR3 runs to 14 residues. Germline V gene data show CDR1 as SGHTA and CDR2 as FQGNSA. CDR3 bases: TGTGCCAGCCAGGGGGGACTCGTTACAGATACGCAGTATTTT. This encodes CASQGGLVTDTQYF.

This chain uses TRBV7-2 with TRBJ2-5, with D maybe TRBD2 (6 bases). Deletions cut 7 bases from V and 9 bases from J, with 24 bases between. The CDR3 is made up of 15 amino acids. Looked up from germline, CDR1 is SGHTA and CDR2 is FQGNSA. CDR3 in amino acids: CASTPSLAGPGAQYF. In nucleotides, the CDR3 is TGTGCCAGCACCCCTTCGCTAGCAGGACCGGGGGCCCAGTACTTC.

This chain uses TRBV5-6 with TRBJ2-2; perhaps TRBD1 as D (6 bases). In germline, CDR1 is SGHDT, CDR2 YYEEEE. Trimming removed 0 bases at V and 4 bases at J, with 13 bases between. CDR3 length equals 16 residues. The CDR3 sequence: CASSLGQVGSTGELFF. CDR3 nucleotide sequence: TGTGCCAGCAGCTTGGGACAGGTGGGGAGCACCGGGGAGCTGTTTTTT. Full variable domain (missing parts from reference TRBV5-6 and TRBJ2-2): DAGVTQSPTHLIKTRGQQVTLRCSPKSGHDTVSWYQQALGQGPQFIFQYYEEEERQRGNFPDRFSGHQFPNYSSELNVNALLLGDSALYLCASSLGQVGSTGELFFGEGSRLTVL.

The chain couples TRBV4-1 to TRBJ2-1; TRBD2 agrees at 9 bases. Germline-derived CDR1 and CDR2 are MGHRA and YSYEKL. The CDR3 sequence is 16 residues long. The V and J ends lost 0 bases and 4 bases, in that order; junction bases with no gene match: 4. As DNA, the CDR3 is TGCGCCAGCAGCCAAGACCTTAGCGGGAGTTACAATGAGCAGTTCTTC. Protein: CASSQDLSGSYNEQFF.